This entry concerns a single T cell receptor beta chain. Germline CDR1 reads LGHNA; CDR2 reads YNFKEQ. V lost 5 bases, J lost 0 bases, and 4 bases stayed unmatched. The CDR3 consists of 14 residues. Data came from immunoSEQ multiplex PCR; TCRdb stores just in-frame clones and leaves some out. The table records tens of thousands of clones, around 73% of them present only once. This entry belongs to a study of cytotoxic CD8 clonotypes in ibrutinib-treated CLL. The origin of this receptor is a human donor with chronic lymphocytic leukemia. The starting material was PBMCs, obtained after 12 months of ibrutinib treatment. The rearrangement uses TRBV4-2 and TRBJ2-7, with 7 bases aligning to TRBD2. This CDR3 is CASSLGGSSYEQYF. The CDR3 DNA sequence: TGTGCCAGCAGCTTGGGGGGGAGCTCCTACGAGCAGTACTTC.